This is a list of T cell receptor beta chains from one sample in a study of identical twins. One entry per CDR3 protein results from TCRdb running MiXCR on the 5' RACE reads. The table includes 200,000 to 250,000 distinct CDR3 sequences, 5.5% to 7.5% detected once. This sample was shared with a second study, whose subject was T cells expressing NK-cell markers.

Material: CD8+ T cells sorted from blood. The receptor source for this set is a woman between 18 and 30 years old in good health. Each CDR3 is given with its conserved first and last residue. The D gene is left open where the match is weak. Rows give clone size only sometimes, using once, few, many, or a class for an expanded clone.

cdr3_nt,cdr3_aa,v_call,j_call,d_call,clone_size
TGTGCCAGCAGCTTGTTCCGGAACACTGAAGCTTTCTTT,CASSLFRNTEAFF,TRBV5-5,TRBJ1-1,-,few
TGTGCCAGCAGCCCCGGGACTAGCGGGACCAACGGCTATGGCGAGCAGTACTTC,CASSPGTSGTNGYGEQYF,TRBV6-1,TRBJ2-7,TRBD2,few
TGTGCCAGCAGCTTACCAGCGGGGGTACAAGAGACCCAGTACTTC,CASSLPAGVQETQYF,TRBV7-2,TRBJ2-5,TRBD2,many
TGCGCCACCAACAGGGTGGGTAGCTCCTACGAGCAGTACTTC,CATNRVGSSYEQYF,TRBV10-2,TRBJ2-7,-,-
TGTGCCAGCAGCGTCGGCGACAGGAGCTCCTATAATTCACCCCTCCACTTT,CASSVGDRSSYNSPLHF,TRBV9,TRBJ1-6,-,many
TGTGCCAGCAGCGGCGGGATCTCCTACAATGAGCAGTTCTTC,CASSGGISYNEQFF,TRBV14,TRBJ2-1,-,few
TGTGCCAGCAGTTTAGGGCGGAGATACGAGCAGTACTTC,CASSLGRRYEQYF,TRBV27,TRBJ2-7,-,-
TGTGCCAGCAGCCAAGATCGGGCTAGCGGGAGTAGCACAGATACGCAGTATTTT,CASSQDRASGSSTDTQYF,TRBV14,TRBJ2-3,TRBD2,few
TGTGCCAGCACCGTCCTTGGGTCTGGGGCCAACGTCCTGACTTTC,CASTVLGSGANVLTF,TRBV7-9,TRBJ2-6,-,few
TGTGCCAGCAGCCCCCCTTGGCGGGGAGAGACCCAGTACTTC,CASSPPWRGETQYF,TRBV9,TRBJ2-5,-,-
TGTGCCAGCAGCTTAGCAAATCAGCCCCAGCATTTT,CASSLANQPQHF,TRBV12-3/TRBV12-4,TRBJ1-5,-,many
TGCGCCAGCAGCCCGTCAGACGACACCGATTATAACTATGGCTACACCTTC,CASSPSDDTDYNYGYTF,TRBV5-1,TRBJ1-2,-,many
TGTGCCAGCTCACCACAGGTATCCAGGGGCAATGAGCAGTTCTTC,CASSPQVSRGNEQFF,TRBV18,TRBJ2-1,-,-
TGTGCCAGCAGTGATCGATGGTACGGCCGCACTGAAGCTTTCTTT,CASSDRWYGRTEAFF,TRBV6-1,TRBJ1-1,-,few
TGTGCCAGCAGCCACCGGGACAGTCGCACAGATACGCAGTATTTT,CASSHRDSRTDTQYF,TRBV7-9,TRBJ2-3,TRBD1,-
TGTGCCAGCAGTTACTCGGGGCCTACCCCAACTATGGGCTACACCTTC,CASSYSGPTPTMGYTF,TRBV6-5,TRBJ1-2,-,-
TGTGCCAGCAGTTTGGCAGGGTACAATCAGCCCCAGCATTTT,CASSLAGYNQPQHF,TRBV12-3/TRBV12-4,TRBJ1-5,-,few
TGTGCCAGCAGCTTTTTGCCGGCAGACCTGGAGCTGTTTTTT,CASSFLPADLELFF,TRBV7-9,TRBJ2-2,-,few
TGCAGTGCTCTTCCTTTAGGGACTAGCGGGACCCTGGGGAAGGACGAGCAGTACTTC,CSALPLGTSGTLGKDEQYF,TRBV20-1,TRBJ2-7,TRBD2,-
TGTGCCAGCTTATCTGGGAATGATGAGCAGTTCTTC,CASLSGNDEQFF,TRBV7-9,TRBJ2-1,-,many
TGTGCCAGCAGCCGCTTAGATGCGGTCCAAGAGACCCAGTACTTC,CASSRLDAVQETQYF,TRBV11-2,TRBJ2-5,-,few
TGTGCCTGGAGTGGCGGACTCAATGAGCAGTTCTTC,CAWSGGLNEQFF,TRBV30,TRBJ2-1,-,few
TGTGCCAGCAGCTTAGCTCTAGCGGGGTACCACGAGCAGTACTTC,CASSLALAGYHEQYF,TRBV11-2,TRBJ2-7,TRBD2,many
TGTGCCAGCAGCCCACCGGTCGAGGCAGCGGAGGACACAGATACGCAGTATTTT,CASSPPVEAAEDTDTQYF,TRBV11-1,TRBJ2-3,-,few
TGTGCCAGCAGCCCCCGCCTCTCCTACGAGCAGTACTTC,CASSPRLSYEQYF,TRBV12-3/TRBV12-4,TRBJ2-7,-,many
TGTGCCAGCAGTTCGATCGGGACGCTTAATGAAAAACTGTTTTTT,CASSSIGTLNEKLFF,TRBV27,TRBJ1-4,-,-
TGTGCCAGCAGTCCCGGCGGGAGGGGAAGGGCCTACGAGCAGTACTTC,CASSPGGRGRAYEQYF,TRBV27,TRBJ2-7,TRBD2,many
TGTGCCAGCAGTTACGGGCTAGCCGGGGTTCCGGAGCTGTTTTTT,CASSYGLAGVPELFF,TRBV6-2/TRBV6-3,TRBJ2-2,-,many
TGTGCCAGCAGTGCTGGGACAGGGGCGGACGAGCAGTACTTC,CASSAGTGADEQYF,TRBV27,TRBJ2-7,TRBD1,many
TGTGCCAGCAGCCCAATAGCGGGAGATGAGCAGTTCTTC,CASSPIAGDEQFF,TRBV12-3/TRBV12-4,TRBJ2-1,TRBD2,few
TGCGCCAGCAGCTATAGACAGGGGGCGGAGGAGCAGTACTTC,CASSYRQGAEEQYF,TRBV5-1,TRBJ2-7,TRBD1,few
TGTGCCAGCAGCTTGGAGGGCCAAAGGGCACAGTTCTTC,CASSLEGQRAQFF,TRBV9,TRBJ2-1,-,few
TGCAGTGCTAGTTTAGAACTCGGGACGGACTATGGCTACACCTTC,CSASLELGTDYGYTF,TRBV20-1,TRBJ1-2,-,few
TGTGCCAGCAAGCAGGGGGGGACCGGTTGGCCCCAGCATTTT,CASKQGGTGWPQHF,TRBV6-2/TRBV6-3,TRBJ1-5,TRBD1,-
TGTGCCAGCAGTCCTCGGGCGGGCTACAATGAGCAGTTCTTC,CASSPRAGYNEQFF,TRBV12-3/TRBV12-4,TRBJ2-1,-,many
TGTGCCAGCAGCCAATACGGAAGGAACACTGAAGCTTTCTTT,CASSQYGRNTEAFF,TRBV4-2,TRBJ1-1,-,many
TGTGCCAGCAGCTCACCCGGGGGATACAATGAGCAGTTCTTC,CASSSPGGYNEQFF,TRBV7-9,TRBJ2-1,-,few
TGCAGTGCTAGAGGCTGGACTAGCGGGAGGGTTTTTTACGAGCAGTACTTC,CSARGWTSGRVFYEQYF,TRBV20-1,TRBJ2-7,TRBD2,-
TGTGCCAGCAGCCCAAGACTAGCGGGAGGCCAAGAGACCCAGTACTTC,CASSPRLAGGQETQYF,TRBV7-8,TRBJ2-5,TRBD2,few
TGTGCCAGCAGTACCTCAACGAGCGGCTGGAGGGACGAGCAGTACTTC,CASSTSTSGWRDEQYF,TRBV12-3/TRBV12-4,TRBJ2-7,-,-
TGTGCCAGCAGCTTAGGCAGGGGACGTTACGAGCAGTACTTC,CASSLGRGRYEQYF,TRBV11-2,TRBJ2-7,-,-
TGTGCCAGCAGCTTGGCTAGCCGGACAGTGAAGGAGACCCAGTACTTC,CASSLASRTVKETQYF,TRBV11-2,TRBJ2-5,-,many
TGCGCCAGCAGCCAAGAGTTCGGCAGGGGGCTCTACGAGCAGTACTTC,CASSQEFGRGLYEQYF,TRBV4-1,TRBJ2-7,TRBD1,-
TGTGCCAGCAGCCAAATAGAGGGCGGCGAGACCCAGTACTTC,CASSQIEGGETQYF,TRBV7-9,TRBJ2-5,-,-
TGCAGTGCTCACAAGAAGGGGGATCGGCCCAATTCACCCCTCCACTTT,CSAHKKGDRPNSPLHF,TRBV20-1,TRBJ1-6,-,many
TGTGCCAGCAGCTTTCCTCCGGGACAGGCTTCCTACGAGCAGTACTTC,CASSFPPGQASYEQYF,TRBV7-9,TRBJ2-7,TRBD1,few
TGTGCCACCAGAGGTAGTTATGATGAGCAGTTCTTC,CATRGSYDEQFF,TRBV15,TRBJ2-1,-,-
TGTGCCATCAGTGTTGTATTCCAAGATACGCAGTATTTT,CAISVVFQDTQYF,TRBV10-3,TRBJ2-3,-,-